Shown below are 20 T cell receptor beta chains from a single sample sequenced in a study of control samples from healthy donors and cancer patients. The data were produced by immunoSEQ multiplex PCR, yet TCRdb's version contains in-frame clones alone and is incomplete. The sample contains roughly 130,000 clones, nearly 90% of which appear only once. Material for sequencing was blood. The receptors were gathered from a man aged 45-60 years in good health.

The chain carries TRBV7-2 and TRBJ1-6; D unclear. CDR3 length: 14 residues. Trimming took 5 bases from V and 9 from J, leaving 14 bases between them. Germline-derived CDR1 and CDR2 are SGHTA and FQGNSA. Here the CDR3 reads CASSHSTWGSPLHF. Written as DNA, the CDR3 is TGTGCCAGCAGCCATTCCACTTGGGGTTCACCCCTCCACTTT.

This chain connects TRBV5-1 to TRBJ1-1; the D gene is possibly TRBD1 (5 bases). V lost 4 bases to trimming and J lost 1 base, with 14 bases between them. The CDR3 runs to 15 residues. Germline V gene data show CDR1 as SGHRS and CDR2 as YFSETQ. CDR3 bases: TGCGCCAGCAGCCGGACTCTGACAGCGAACACTGAAGCTTTCTTT. As protein: CASSRTLTANTEAFF.

This chain joins TRBV2 and TRBJ2-7; TRBD2 matches 11 bases. The CDR3 sequence is 14 residues long. Per germline, CDR1 SNHLY and CDR2 FYNNEI. With 6 bases clipped from V and 3 bases from J, the junction kept 4 bases outside the gene matches. CDR3 nucleotides: TGTGCCAGCAGAGGGACTAGCGGCGACTACGAGCAGTACTTC. Its translation is CASRGTSGDYEQYF. The entire variable domain, with the rest obtained from reference TRBV2 and TRBJ2-7, is as follows: EPEVTQTPSHQVTQMGQEVILRCVPISNHLYFYWYRQILGQKVEFLVSFYNNEISEKSEIFDDQFSVERPDGSNFTLKIRSTKLEDSAMYFCASRGTSGDYEQYFGPGTRLTVT.

The chain joins TRBV5-6 to TRBJ1-2; tentative D call: TRBD1 (6 bases). The CDR3 has 15 amino acids. Trimming stripped 1 base from V and 8 bases from J, with 18 bases between. The V gene's germline CDR1 is SGHDT and CDR2 YYEEEE. The CDR3 sequence is CASSLRSTGGGGYTF. The CDR3 DNA sequence: TGTGCCAGCAGCTTGAGGTCGACAGGTGGCGGAGGCTACACCTTC.

The rearrangement uses TRBV7-6 and TRBJ1-1; D might be TRBD1 (5 bases). Germline CDR1 is SGHVS and CDR2 is FNYEAQ. V was pared by 5 bases and J by 4 bases, with 20 bases between. CDR3 length equals 16 residues. CDR3 in DNA: TGTGCCAGCAGCCTAAACTACCCATCTGGGGGCACTGAAGCTTTCTTT. This gives the protein CASSLNYPSGGTEAFF.

The rearrangement joins TRBV7-2 to TRBJ2-7; D is undetermined. V was clipped by 3 bases and J by 4 bases, with 10 bases between them. The CDR3 extends over 13 amino acids. Germline V gives CDR1 SGHTA, CDR2 FQGNSA. The CDR3 protein is CASSLSEFYEQYF. In DNA form, the CDR3 reads TGTGCCAGCAGCTTGAGTGAGTTTTACGAGCAGTACTTC.

The chain's CDR3 is CASSGLGRTSGNTIYF. CDR3 sequence (DNA): TGTGCCAGCAGTGGACTGGGCAGAACCTCTGGAAACACCATATATTTT. V is TRBV6-1 and J is TRBJ1-3, with D unresolved. V dropped 4 bases and J dropped 0 bases, with 13 bases sitting between them. Germline loops: CDR1 MNHNS, CDR2 SASEGT. This CDR3 spans 16 amino acids.

The gene calls are TRBV11-3 and TRBJ2-7; D gene uncertain. Trimming pared 3 bases from V and 2 bases from J, leaving 17 bases between. CDR1 and CDR2 (germline): SGHNT, YENEEA. The CDR3 is made up of 16 amino acids. CDR3 region: CASSFHASSLTYEQYF. DNA of the CDR3: TGTGCCAGCAGCTTCCACGCTTCTTCTTTGACCTACGAGCAGTACTTC.

The genes are TRBV6-5 and TRBJ2-3; D gene uncertain. The V end was cut by 0 bases, the J end by 4 bases, with 5 bases between. This CDR3 is 13 amino acids long. Germline-derived CDR1 and CDR2 are MNHEY and SVGAGI. The CDR3 DNA sequence: TGTGCCAGCAGTTACTCTCGGGCAGATACGCAGTATTTT. Protein sequence: CASSYSRADTQYF.

The rearrangement uses TRBV4-1 and TRBJ2-7; D is unclear. Germline loops: CDR1 MGHRA, CDR2 YSYEKL. The CDR3 sequence is 14 residues long. V gave up 4 bases and J gave up 4 bases, with 14 bases separating them. CDR3 nucleotides: TGCGCCAGCAGCCCCGGGTTGGGTTCTTACGAGCAGTACTTC. Translating it yields CASSPGLGSYEQYF.

This clone was picked up a small number of times. V gene TRBV29-1 combines with J gene TRBJ2-7; 9 nucleotides align to TRBD1. With 6 bases clipped from V and 5 bases from J, the junction kept 11 bases outside the gene matches. Germline V gives CDR1 SQVTM, CDR2 ANQGSEA. This CDR3 spans 14 amino acids. The CDR3 reads CSVAAGTGRDEQYF. The CDR3 nucleotides are TGCAGCGTAGCCGCCGGGACAGGGCGGGACGAGCAGTACTTC.

This chain uses TRBV6-5 with TRBJ1-6; no reliable D call. Trimming cost V 2 bases and J 7 bases, with 12 bases left between them. This CDR3 has 15 residues. Germline values: CDR1 MNHEY, CDR2 SVGAGI. CDR3 region: CASSYEGVENSPLHF. The CDR3 coding sequence is TGTGCCAGCAGTTACGAGGGCGTGGAGAATTCACCCCTCCACTTT.

The chain couples TRBV3-1 (or the pseudogene TRBV3-2) to TRBJ2-7, with D unclear. CDR3 size: 16 residues. Trimming left V 1 base short and J 5 bases short, with 18 bases between. CDR1 is LGHDT, CDR2 YNNKEL, per germline (reference sequence). CDR3 region: CASSQVSGGLRNEQYF. The CDR3 DNA is TGTGCCAGCAGCCAAGTTTCAGGCGGCCTCCGAAACGAGCAGTACTTC.

The chain joins TRBV4-2 to TRBJ2-7; 11 positions agree with TRBD2. CDR1 is LGHNA, CDR2 YNFKEQ, per germline. The CDR3 is 16 amino acids. J lost 3 bases, V lost 2 bases, and 6 bases had no gene match. CDR3 protein: CASSQSQLAGDYEQYF. The CDR3 bases are TGTGCCAGCAGCCAATCCCAACTAGCGGGGGACTACGAGCAGTACTTC.

This chain joins TRBV9 and TRBJ1-1; the D is unclear. Trimming stripped 0 bases from V and 3 bases from J, with 12 bases between. Germline V lookup: CDR1 SGDLS, CDR2 YYNGEE. The CDR3 totals 15 residues. CDR3 loop: CASSVVRQSDTEAFF. Written as DNA, the CDR3 is TGTGCCAGCAGCGTAGTTCGCCAATCGGACACTGAAGCTTTCTTT.

This rearrangement joins TRBV4-2 to TRBJ2-3; D is unresolved. CDR1 is LGHNA, CDR2 YNFKEQ, per germline. The CDR3 covers 17 residues. Trimming removed 0 bases from V and 2 bases from J, with 15 bases in between. The DNA for the CDR3 is TGTGCCAGCAGCCAAGATCTTACCCCGGTGCTCACAGATACGCAGTATTTT. This codes for CASSQDLTPVLTDTQYF.

CDR3 loop: CAINRNPYGYTF. As DNA, the CDR3 is TGTGCCATCAACAGAAACCCTTATGGCTACACCTTC. The chain links TRBV10-3 to TRBJ1-2, with D uncertain. Trimming cost V 7 bases and J 5 bases, with 11 bases left between them. Germline values: CDR1 ENHRY, CDR2 SYGVKD. This CDR3 comprises 12 residues.

CDR3 DNA sequence: TGTGCCAGCAGCCCATACCTCCTGAACACTGAAGCTTTCTTT. It is translated as CASSPYLLNTEAFF. V gene TRBV14 combines with J gene TRBJ1-1; no firm D call. Germline values: CDR1 SGHDN, CDR2 FVKESK. Trimming removed 4 bases at V and 0 bases at J, with 9 bases between. CDR3 length: 14 residues.

This clone showed up just once. The V call is TRBV30, the J call TRBJ2-1; 10 positions agree with TRBD2. The V gene end was trimmed by 2 bases and the J gene end by 6 bases; junction bases not matched to a gene: 4. From germline, CDR1 is GTSNPN and CDR2 SVGIG (reference sequence). This CDR3 is 14 amino acids long. DNA of the CDR3: TGTGCCTGGAGTTGGAGCGGGGGGGCCAATGAGCAGTTCTTC. Its translation is CAWSWSGGANEQFF.

The DNA for the CDR3 is TGTGCCAGCAGTTTCCGGGACAGGGCTCCCTACGAGCAGTACTTC. This encodes CASSFRDRAPYEQYF. The V gene is TRBV6-2 or TRBV6-3, the J gene TRBJ2-7, with 9 positions matching TRBD1. J lost 2 bases, V lost 4 bases, and 6 bases had no gene match. Germline values: CDR1 MNHEY, CDR2 SVGEGT. The CDR3 totals 15 residues.